This T cell receptor (beta chain) was sequenced during a study of blood T cell repertoires in COVID-19. Study information: Samples representing acute and convalescent COVID-19 were sourced from the United States, Italy and Spain. T cells, B-cell-depleted T cells, or PBMCs provided the cDNA or gDNA that served as material.

Looked up from germline, CDR1 is KGHSH and CDR2 is LQKENI. J gave up 5 bases and V 2 bases, and 5 bases lay outside the gene matches. The CDR3 extends over 14 amino acids. Authors' analysis steps: From reference gene primer amplification, estimates of nucleated cell counts were derived. Clones were sequenced by immunoSEQ multiplex PCR, and TCRdb holds only the in-frame ones, with some missing. That table supplies the V and J calls and clone size; D and trimming were determined from the DNA. The repertoire holds hundreds of thousands of clones, with 80% to 90% as singletons. In Seattle, patients joined the study during active infection and were tracked longitudinally.

The rearrangement uses TRBV18 and TRBJ1-2, with 7 nucleotides matching TRBD1. This sequence originates from a woman older than 75 with COVID-19, enrolled during active disease. Sequencing was carried out using peripheral blood. This chain's CDR3 is CASSPAGTAYGYTF. CDR3 nucleotide sequence: TGTGCCAGCTCACCAGCAGGGACAGCTTATGGCTACACCTTC.